These 30 T cell receptor beta chains share one sample of origin, sequenced in a study of blood T cell repertoires in COVID-19. The method was immunoSEQ multiplex PCR; TCRdb's version includes in-frame clones alone and lacks a portion of them. The sample consists of about 200,000 clones, 70% to 90% of them appearing once. Sequencing was performed on peripheral blood. The source of these receptors is a man between 60 and 70 years old with active or convalescent COVID-19.

Only a few counts were recorded for this clone. The V call is TRBV5-1, the J call TRBJ2-3, with 9 bases aligning to TRBD2. Trimming took 2 bases from V and 4 from J; bases not matched to a gene: 5. The length of the CDR3 is 15 residues. CDR1 SGHRS and CDR2 YFSETQ come from the germline V gene. The CDR3 DNA reads as TGCGCCAGCAGCTTCTTGGCGGGGGGGCCAGATACGCAGTATTTT. This translates into CASSFLAGGPDTQYF.

The V call is TRBV2, the J call TRBJ2-5, with D uncertain. The germline CDR1 and CDR2 sequences are SNHLY and FYNNEI. This CDR3 spans 11 amino acids. Between the trimmed V and J ends, which lost 7 bases and 5 bases, there was a span of 8 bases. This chain's CDR3 is CASMESETQYF. In DNA form, the CDR3 reads TGTGCCAGCATGGAGTCCGAGACCCAGTACTTC. The whole variable domain, remainder taken from reference TRBV2 and TRBJ2-5, is EPEVTQTPSHQVTQMGQEVILRCVPISNHLYFYWYRQILGQKVEFLVSFYNNEISEKSEIFDDQFSVERPDGSNFTLKIRSTKLEDSAMYFCASMESETQYFGPGTRLLVL.

The chain links TRBV2 to TRBJ1-2; 9 bases fit TRBD1. This CDR3 spans 15 amino acids. Germline CDR1 and CDR2: SNHLY and FYNNEI. V was clipped by 6 bases and J by 5 bases; unmatched bases: 10. CDR3 nucleotide sequence: TGTGCCAGCAGCCTAGAGACAGGGGGGAGGTATGGCTACACCTTC. Translated, it gives CASSLETGGRYGYTF.

This rearrangement joins TRBV9 to TRBJ2-3; D gene ambiguous. CDR1 and CDR2 from the germline V gene are SGDLS and YYNGEE. CDR3 size: 16 residues. Trimming removed 0 bases from V and 1 base from J, with 12 bases in between. CDR3 coding DNA: TGTGCCAGCAGCGTAGGCGGCGGCGCCGGCACAGATACGCAGTATTTT. It encodes CASSVGGGAGTDTQYF.

The genes are TRBV5-4 and TRBJ2-1; the D gene is possibly TRBD1 (6 bases). The germline V and J ends were trimmed by 5 bases and 5 bases, with 14 bases remaining between them. The V gene's germline CDR1 is SGHNT and CDR2 YYREEE (reference sequence). This CDR3 region has 14 residues. CDR3 region: CASSSRDTNNEQFF. CDR3 sequence (DNA): TGTGCCAGCAGTTCCCGGGACACTAACAATGAGCAGTTCTTC.

The genes are TRBV6-5 and TRBJ1-2, with D possibly matching TRBD1 (5 bases). CDR1 MNHEY and CDR2 SVGAGI come from the germline V gene. CDR3 length equals 15 residues. The V gene lost 2 bases and the J gene lost 7 bases, with 17 bases spanning the gap. CDR3 protein: CASSYQGEGRGGYTF. The CDR3 DNA is TGTGCCAGCAGTTACCAAGGGGAGGGGCGGGGTGGCTACACCTTC.

The rearrangement uses TRBV3-1 (or the pseudogene TRBV3-2) and TRBJ2-5, with D perhaps TRBD2 (7 bases). This CDR3 is 15 amino acids long. CDR1 is LGHDT, CDR2 YNNKEL, per germline (reference sequence). The germline V and J ends were trimmed by 4 bases and 2 bases, with 14 bases remaining between them. The DNA of the CDR3 is TGTGCCAGCAGCCCCTGGGGGGGGGCACAAGAGACCCAGTACTTC. It yields the protein CASSPWGGAQETQYF.

This chain joins TRBV2 and TRBJ2-7, with D possibly being TRBD1 (6 bases). V was cut by 5 bases and J by 3 bases, with 14 bases left in between. The CDR3 spans 14 residues. Germline CDR1 is SNHLY and CDR2 is FYNNEI. The CDR3 nucleotides are TGTGCCAGCAGTAGGACAGCAAGGGACTACGAGCAGTACTTC. As protein: CASSRTARDYEQYF. Complete variable domain (other parts from reference TRBV2 and TRBJ2-7): EPEVTQTPSHQVTQMGQEVILRCVPISNHLYFYWYRQILGQKVEFLVSFYNNEISEKSEIFDDQFSVERPDGSNFTLKIRSTKLEDSAMYFCASSRTARDYEQYFGPGTRLTVT.

The chain recombines TRBV6-5 with TRBJ1-5; D call uncertain. The CDR3 sequence is 14 residues long. Germline loops: CDR1 MNHEY, CDR2 SVGAGI. Trimming took 0 bases from V and 4 from J, leaving 7 bases between them. CDR3: CASSYSSGNQPQHF. DNA of the CDR3: TGTGCCAGCAGTTACTCATCAGGTAATCAGCCCCAGCATTTT.

The chain is built from TRBV27 and TRBJ2-7, with TRBD1 as a possible D gene (6 bases). This CDR3 is built from 16 residues. Germline V CDR1 and CDR2: MNHEY, SMNVEV (reference sequence). Trimming cost V 5 bases and J 0 bases, with 17 bases left between them. The CDR3 loop reads CASSHVSGVYSYEQYF. The DNA of the CDR3 is TGTGCCAGCAGTCACGTATCAGGGGTTTACTCCTACGAGCAGTACTTC.

This clone was observed a few times. This chain uses TRBV6-6 with TRBJ2-7; D remains ambiguous. Germline CDR1 reads MNHNY; CDR2 reads SVGAGI (reference sequence). There are 13 residues in the CDR3. V was trimmed by 4 bases and J by 2 bases, leaving 9 bases between them. CDR3 nucleotides: TGTGCCAGCAGTTCATCAGACACCTACGAGCAGTACTTC. Amino acids: CASSSSDTYEQYF.

The chain has TRBV29-1 and TRBJ2-5; 8 bases match TRBD1. CDR1 and CDR2 (germline): SQVTM, ANQGSEA. The CDR3 has 12 amino acids. Trimming at V came to 3 bases and at J to 5 bases, leaving 2 bases not matched to a gene. CDR3: CSVEQGAETQYF. DNA of the CDR3: TGCAGCGTTGAGCAGGGGGCGGAGACCCAGTACTTC.

As DNA, the CDR3 is TGTGCCAGCAGGGACGGGGGGAAGCTGTTTTTT. This translates into CASRDGGKLFF. The chain combines TRBV7-9 with TRBJ2-2; 7 bases align to TRBD2. CDR3 length equals 11 residues. J lost 12 bases, V lost 6 bases, and 4 bases had no gene match. Germline V gene lookup returns CDR1 SEHNR and CDR2 FQNEAQ (reference sequence).

This clone was counted only a few times. V usage is TRBV5-1 and J usage is TRBJ2-2, with D perhaps matching TRBD1 (5 bases). The CDR3 sequence is 16 residues long. In germline, CDR1 is SGHRS, CDR2 YFSETQ. The ends were cut back, 4 bases at V and 0 bases at J, with 13 bases in the middle. The CDR3 region has the DNA TGCGCCAGCAGCCTTTCGACAGCCGCGAACACCGGGGAGCTGTTTTTT. This sequence encodes CASSLSTAANTGELFF.

V and J are TRBV6-1 and TRBJ1-3; the D gene is possibly TRBD1 (5 bases). The germline V gene encodes CDR1 MNHNS and CDR2 SASEGT. V lost 2 bases to trimming and J lost 0 bases, with 8 bases between them. The CDR3 spans 15 residues. In DNA form, the CDR3 reads TGTGCCAGCAGTGAACAGGGTTTCTCTGGAAACACCATATATTTT. Translating gives CASSEQGFSGNTIYF.

The rearrangement links TRBV6-5 to TRBJ1-6; TRBD1 matches 11 bases. With 6 bases clipped from V and 7 bases from J, the junction kept 5 bases outside the gene matches. CDR1 is MNHEY, CDR2 SVGAGI, per germline. This CDR3 region has 15 residues. The CDR3 protein is CASRMGQGVNSPLHF. Here the CDR3 DNA reads TGTGCCAGCAGAATGGGACAGGGGGTCAATTCACCCCTCCACTTT.

V is TRBV7-2 and J is TRBJ2-5, with D perhaps TRBD2 (7 bases). The CDR3 contains 15 residues. V lost 1 base, J lost 4 bases, and 13 bases lay in between. Per the germline V gene, CDR1 is SGHTA and CDR2 is FQGNSA. DNA for the CDR3: TGTGCCAGCAGCTTAGGTGGGGGGGCATCAGAGACCCAGTACTTC. Its protein is CASSLGGGASETQYF.

The chain combines TRBV6-1 with TRBJ2-3, with TRBD2 matching over 7 bases. V gave up 3 bases and J gave up 3 bases; unmatched junction bases: 6. Germline CDR1 and CDR2: MNHNS and SASEGT. The CDR3 runs 15 residues. CDR3 coding DNA: TGTGCCAGCAGTGAGGGAGCGGGGAGAACAGATACGCAGTATTTT. It specifies CASSEGAGRTDTQYF.

The chain joins TRBV30 to TRBJ1-2, with D possibly being TRBD1 (6 bases). V was pared by 5 bases and J by 2 bases, with 15 bases between. CDR1 is GTSNPN and CDR2 is SVGIG in the germline V gene (reference sequence). The CDR3 sequence is 14 residues long. DNA for the CDR3: TGTGCCTGGGAAGCCCTAGGGACAAACTATGGCTACACCTTC. Translation gives CAWEALGTNYGYTF.

The chain combines TRBV6-5 with TRBJ1-5, with D hard to call. This CDR3 comprises 14 residues. CDR1 is MNHEY and CDR2 is SVGAGI in the germline V gene. V dropped 7 bases and J dropped 0 bases, with 10 bases sitting between them. For the CDR3, the DNA is TGTGCCAGCAATTTGACACCTAGCAATCAGCCCCAGCATTTT. It yields the protein CASNLTPSNQPQHF.

The chain carries TRBV5-4 and TRBJ2-1; perhaps TRBD1 as D (6 bases). The CDR3 totals 17 residues. With 4 bases removed from V and 0 bases from J, the gap between germline ends came to 17 bases. CDR1 and CDR2 (germline): SGHNT, YYREEE (reference sequence). The CDR3 is CASSPQPTGSSYNEQFF. As DNA, the CDR3 is TGTGCCAGCAGCCCCCAACCTACAGGGAGCTCCTACAATGAGCAGTTCTTC.

The chain carries TRBV15 and TRBJ2-2, with D perhaps TRBD2 (6 bases). The V and J ends lost 1 base and 6 bases respectively, with 15 bases between them. Germline CDR1 and CDR2: LNHNV and YYDKDF (reference sequence). The CDR3 has 16 amino acids. Here the CDR3 reads CATSRGGVSGPGELFF. The CDR3 DNA follows: TGTGCCACCAGCAGAGGGGGGGTATCGGGTCCCGGGGAGCTGTTTTTT.

This clone was counted between two and nine times. The chain recombines TRBV9 with TRBJ2-7; no clear D gene. The CDR3 runs to 15 residues. The V and J ends lost 0 bases and 6 bases respectively, with 16 bases between them. Germline V gene data show CDR1 as SGDLS and CDR2 as YYNGEE. The CDR3 loop reads CASSVASPGMGEQYF. In nucleotides, the CDR3 is TGTGCCAGCAGCGTAGCTTCCCCGGGTATGGGCGAGCAGTACTTC.

V and J are TRBV7-6 and TRBJ2-2; no clear D gene. The CDR3 has 16 amino acids. Germline loops: CDR1 SGHVS, CDR2 FNYEAQ. Trimming took off 1 base at V and 1 base at J, with 10 bases between the two ends. The CDR3 DNA sequence: TGTGCCAGCAGCTTAGAAGTAGTGCTGAACACCGGGGAGCTGTTTTTT. This translates into CASSLEVVLNTGELFF.

The chain carries TRBV19 and TRBJ1-2; weak D call: TRBD1 (5 bases). The germline CDR1 and CDR2 sequences are LNHDA and SQIVND (reference sequence). V was clipped by 10 bases and J by 8 bases, with 20 bases between them. The CDR3 runs 13 residues. CDR3 loop: CATLRAGRAGYTF. Here the CDR3 DNA reads TGTGCCACCCTCAGGGCAGGGAGGGCCGGCTACACCTTC.

The gene calls are TRBV18 and TRBJ1-1; maybe TRBD1 (6 bases). The CDR3 consists of 15 residues. V gave up 2 bases and J gave up 6 bases, with 16 bases separating them. CDR1 is KGHSH, CDR2 LQKENI, per germline. Here the CDR3 reads CASSPSGQGSAEAFF. The CDR3 DNA reads TGTGCCAGCTCACCATCGGGCCAGGGGTCCGCTGAAGCTTTCTTT.

This chain uses TRBV12-5 with TRBJ1-3; 8 nucleotides agree with TRBD1. Germline trimming cut 1 base from V and 2 bases from J; bases unmatched to any gene: 4. This CDR3 spans 16 amino acids. The germline CDR1 and CDR2 sequences are LGHNT and FRNRAP. The CDR3 region has the DNA TGTGCTAGTGGTTTGGGCCGGACAGGGACTGGAAACACCATATATTTT. Protein sequence: CASGLGRTGTGNTIYF.

The genes are TRBV15 and TRBJ2-7, with D hard to call. The CDR3 length is 11 residues. Trimming took 6 bases from V and 2 from J, leaving 5 bases between them. Germline CDR1 and CDR2: LNHNV and YYDKDF (reference sequence). The chain's CDR3 is CATSDTYEQYF. CDR3 nucleotides: TGTGCCACCAGTGACACCTACGAGCAGTACTTC.

This clone was observed once. The V call is TRBV16, the J call TRBJ1-2; 7 bases are a match to TRBD1. J was trimmed by 8 bases and V by 1 base; bases with no gene match: 13. CDR1 is KGHSY and CDR2 is FQNENV in the germline V gene. CDR3 size: 16 residues. The CDR3 region has the DNA TGTGCCAGCAGCCAATGGACAGGTCCCGTAGTAAAAGGCTACACCTTC. It is translated as CASSQWTGPVVKGYTF.

V is TRBV5-1 and J is TRBJ2-5; TRBD1 might be the D (5 bases). Trimming left V 2 bases short and J 2 bases short, with 13 bases between. This CDR3 region has 15 residues. Germline V gene sequence: CDR1 SGHRS, CDR2 YFSETQ. CDR3 sequence reads: CASSFWGQSQETQYF. In nucleotides, the CDR3 is TGCGCCAGCAGCTTCTGGGGCCAAAGTCAAGAGACCCAGTACTTC.